The 27 T cell receptor beta chains below come from one sample, sequenced in a study of T cell responses to AZD1222 COVID-19 vaccine. The protocol was immunoSEQ multiplex PCR, while the TCRdb copy is restricted to in-frame clones and leaves out a portion. The data contain 70,000 to 95,000 clones, roughly 88% of them singletons. The material sequenced was peripheral blood, taken 28 days after the second AZD1222 dose. The receptors were sampled from an adult who received the AZD1222 COVID-19 vaccine.

This chain links TRBV21-1 with TRBJ2-7; TRBD2, the table's D call, lacks a check against the DNA. TRBV21-1 represents a pseudogene. The CDR3 loop spans 14 amino acids. CDR3 in amino acids: CASSSGTSAYEQYF. CDR3 coding DNA: TGTGCCAGCAGCAGCGGGACTTCCGCCTACGAGCAGTACTTC.

This clone was seen once. V is TRBV5-6 and J is TRBJ2-1; TRBD2 aligns across 14 bases. The junction had 9 bases not matched to a gene; V was cut back by 3 bases and J by 1 base. This CDR3 has 19 residues. Germline-derived CDR1 and CDR2 are SGHDT and YYEEEE. The CDR3 DNA sequence: TGTGCCAGCAGCTCAACCACGACTAGCGGGGGGGCGTCCTACAATGAGCAGTTCTTC. This codes for CASSSTTTSGGASYNEQFF.

The rearrangement links TRBV4-3 to TRBJ2-7; D not resolved. This CDR3 is 13 amino acids long. The germline CDR1 and CDR2 sequences are LGHNA and YSLEER. Trimming removed 0 bases from V and 0 bases from J, with 3 bases in between. This CDR3 is CASSQDLSYEQYF. The CDR3 DNA reads TGCGCCAGCAGCCAAGACCTCTCCTACGAGCAGTACTTC.

The chain couples TRBV12-3 or TRBV12-4 to TRBJ2-1; D not certain. V lost 6 bases and J 5 bases, leaving 5 bases between the germline ends. The CDR3 spans 11 residues. As DNA, the CDR3 is TGTGCCAGCAGCGCGAACAATGAGCAGTTCTTC. It is translated as CASSANNEQFF.

CDR3 in DNA: TGCGCCAGCAGCTGGGGGACAGGGCTCTACGAGCAGTACTTC. As protein: CASSWGTGLYEQYF. The chain employs TRBV5-1 and TRBJ2-7, with 9 positions matching TRBD1. The CDR3 loop spans 14 amino acids. Germline values: CDR1 SGHRS, CDR2 YFSETQ. V was pared by 3 bases and J by 3 bases, with 4 bases of the junction left unmatched.

This chain joins TRBV9 and TRBJ2-3, with D perhaps TRBD1 or TRBD2 (5 bases each). The V end lost 5 bases, the J end lost 6 bases, and 10 bases lay between the germline ends. The CDR3 consists of 12 residues. The germline V gene has CDR1 SGDLS and CDR2 YYNGEE. The CDR3 region is CASSGTLDTQYF. CDR3 DNA: TGTGCCAGCAGTGGGACGTTGGATACGCAGTATTTT. Using reference TRBV9 and TRBJ2-3 for the parts outside the CDR3, the full variable domain is DSGVTQTPKHLITATGQRVTLRCSPRSGDLSVYWYQQSLDQGLQFLIQYYNGEERAKGNILERFSAQQFPDLHSELNLSSLELGDSALYFCASSGTLDTQYFGPGTRLTVL.

The chain is built from TRBV6-2 or TRBV6-3 and TRBJ1-4, with a possible D match to TRBD1 (6 bases). The CDR3 contains 15 residues. CDR1 and CDR2 from the germline V gene are MNHEY and SVGEGT. Trimming shortened V by 3 bases and J by 3 bases, and 11 bases separated the two germline ends. Here the CDR3 reads CASSYRGGPNEKLFF. The CDR3 nucleotides are TGTGCCAGCAGTTATCGAGGGGGACCTAATGAAAAACTGTTTTTT.

The J gene is TRBJ2-5, the V gene TRBV6-5; the D gene is possibly TRBD2 (6 bases). Trimming left V 5 bases short and J 3 bases short, with 16 bases between. CDR3 length: 15 residues. Germline CDR1 is MNHEY and CDR2 is SVGAGI. CDR3 coding DNA: TGTGCCAGCAGTAAACAGCGGGCTGGGGAAGAGACCCAGTACTTC. Its translation: CASSKQRAGEETQYF.

The chain is built from TRBV6-5 and TRBJ2-7; D is uncertain. This CDR3 is built from 13 residues. The V gene lost 2 bases and the J gene lost 1 base, with 6 bases spanning the gap. In germline, CDR1 is MNHEY, CDR2 SVGAGI. The CDR3 region has the DNA TGTGCCAGCAGTTACGGGGATTCCTACGAGCAGTACTTC. Protein product: CASSYGDSYEQYF.

The chain uses TRBV4-3 and TRBJ1-4, with D unclear. From germline, CDR1 is LGHNA and CDR2 YSLEER. Trimming removed 0 bases at V and 7 bases at J, with 12 bases between. The CDR3 length is 15 residues. CDR3: CASSQESRYGEKLFF. Here the CDR3 DNA reads TGCGCCAGCAGCCAAGAATCTCGTTATGGTGAAAAACTGTTTTTT.

The chain links TRBV5-1 to TRBJ2-5, with D possibly TRBD2 on 7 matching bases. The CDR3 runs to 14 residues. Germline V gene sequence: CDR1 SGHRS, CDR2 YFSETQ. V was shortened by 6 bases and J by 1 base, with 13 bases between the two germline ends. CDR3 in amino acids: CASNEGGFQETQYF. The CDR3 DNA follows: TGCGCCAGCAATGAGGGGGGGTTCCAAGAGACCCAGTACTTC. The variable domain in full, with the rest retrieved from reference TRBV5-1 and TRBJ2-5, is KAGVTQTPRYLIKTRGQQVTLSCSPISGHRSVSWYQQTPGQGLQFLFEYFSETQRNKGNFPGRFSGRQFSNSRSEMNVSTLELGDSALYLCASNEGGFQETQYFGPGTRLLVL.

The chain carries TRBV7-9 and TRBJ1-5; D remains unclear. This CDR3 is 15 amino acids long. The V and J ends lost 5 bases and 6 bases respectively, with 17 bases between them. Germline V gives CDR1 SEHNR, CDR2 FQNEAQ (reference sequence). This CDR3 is CASSGWEGFFQPQHF. CDR3 bases: TGTGCCAGCAGCGGATGGGAGGGATTCTTTCAGCCCCAGCATTTT.

This sequence joins TRBV4-3 and TRBJ2-1; TRBD2 matches at 13 bases. Germline CDR1 is LGHNA and CDR2 is YSLEER. CDR3 size: 15 residues. The junction had 1 base not matched to a gene; V was cut back by 3 bases and J by 5 bases. In DNA, the CDR3 is TGCGCCAGCAGCCAGACTAGCGGGGGGCACAATGAGCAGTTCTTC. It is translated as CASSQTSGGHNEQFF.

This sequence joins TRBV7-9 and TRBJ1-5; possible D gene TRBD1, 5 bases. Germline-derived CDR1 and CDR2 are SEHNR and FQNEAQ (reference sequence). Trimming took off 2 bases at V and 4 bases at J, with 9 bases between the two ends. The length of the CDR3 is 14 residues. Here the CDR3 reads CASSLSGGNQPQHF. The DNA for the CDR3 is TGTGCCAGCAGCTTATCGGGGGGGAATCAGCCCCAGCATTTT.

The V and J genes are TRBV6-2 or TRBV6-3 and TRBJ1-5; D unresolved. In germline, CDR1 is MNHEY, CDR2 SVGEGT. The CDR3 runs 13 residues. V lost 4 bases and J lost 2, with 6 bases in between. CDR3 sequence (DNA): TGTGCCAGCAGTTGGTCTGGCAATCAGCCCCAGCATTTT. Protein sequence: CASSWSGNQPQHF.

This sequence joins TRBV28 and TRBJ1-2; D not resolved. CDR1 and CDR2 (germline): MDHEN, SYDVKM. The V gene lost 6 bases and the J gene lost 2 bases, with 1 base spanning the gap. This CDR3 contains 10 residues. CDR3 in amino acids: CASRNYGYTF. Written as DNA, the CDR3 is TGTGCCAGCAGAAACTATGGCTACACCTTC.

A remark on this clone: A junction end diverges from the germline sequence, so it may reflect a read error. The chain employs TRBV6-1 and TRBJ2-7, with 10 bases fitting TRBD1. Germline-derived CDR1 and CDR2 are MNHNS and SASEGT. CDR3 length: 15 amino acids. The CDR3 protein is CASSEPQTGGREQYF. CDR3 sequence (DNA): TGTGCCAGTAGTGAACCACAGACAGGGGGCCGGGAGCAGTACTTC.

The genes are TRBV7-6 and TRBJ1-2; 8 bases line up with TRBD1. With V trimmed by 1 base and J by 5 bases, 3 bases remained unmatched. This CDR3 has 14 residues. CDR1 SGHVS and CDR2 FNYEAQ come from the germline V gene. The CDR3 DNA is TGTGCCAGCAGCTTAGAAAGGACAGGGTATGGCTACACCTTC. Protein: CASSLERTGYGYTF.

This chain joins TRBV5-8 and TRBJ1-1; D not certain. This CDR3 comprises 12 residues. V was cut by 2 bases and J by 10 bases, with 12 bases left in between. Germline lookup yields CDR1 SGHTS and CDR2 YDEGEE. The CDR3 here is CASSFGFGGAFF. The CDR3 nucleotides read TGTGCCAGCAGCTTTGGGTTCGGTGGAGCTTTCTTT.

The chain has TRBV6-4 and TRBJ2-1; D unresolved. Germline values: CDR1 MRHNA, CDR2 SNTAGT. V was trimmed by 8 bases and J by 4 bases, leaving 12 bases between them. This CDR3 is 13 amino acids long. The CDR3 here is CASGNRWYNEQFF. Here the CDR3 DNA reads TGTGCCAGCGGAAATCGCTGGTACAATGAGCAGTTCTTC.

The V gene is TRBV4-3, the J gene TRBJ2-2; perhaps TRBD2 as D (7 bases). Trimming removed 1 base at V and 6 bases at J, with 9 bases between. The CDR3 extends over 14 amino acids. In germline, CDR1 is LGHNA, CDR2 YSLEER. CDR3 region: CASSQVGGAGELFF. The CDR3 region has the DNA TGCGCCAGCAGCCAAGTAGGGGGGGCCGGGGAGCTGTTTTTT.

The rearrangement uses TRBV12-3 or TRBV12-4 and TRBJ2-1; possibly TRBD1 for D (5 bases). This CDR3 is built from 13 residues. V gave up 5 bases and J gave up 4 bases, with 9 bases separating them. The CDR3 region has the DNA TGTGCCAGCAGTGCCGACAGATACAATGAGCAGTTCTTC. It specifies CASSADRYNEQFF.

The J gene is TRBJ1-1, the V gene TRBV7-6, with TRBD1 matching over 12 bases. The CDR3 spans 17 residues. V was pared by 7 bases and J by 4 bases, with 13 bases of the junction left unmatched. Germline CDR1 reads SGHVS; CDR2 reads FNYEAQ. The CDR3 DNA reads as TGTGCCAGCATCCAACCGGGACAGGGGGCGCCGGGCACTGAAGCTTTCTTT. Its protein product is CASIQPGQGAPGTEAFF. Together with reference TRBV7-6 and TRBJ1-1, the CDR3 gives the full variable domain: GAGVSQSPRYKVTKRGQDVALRCDPISGHVSLYWYRQALGQGPEFLTYFNYEAQQDKSGLPNDRFSAERPEGSISTLTIQRTEQRDSAMYRCASIQPGQGAPGTEAFFGQGTRLTVV.

V is TRBV27 and J is TRBJ2-7, with D possibly being TRBD2 (5 bases). This CDR3 has 14 residues. The V end lost 5 bases, the J end lost 1 base, and 12 bases lay between the germline ends. Looked up from germline, CDR1 is MNHEY and CDR2 is SMNVEV (reference sequence). The CDR3 region has the DNA TGTGCCAGCAGTCCTCGAACGGGGTCCTACGAGCAGTACTTC. The encoded protein is CASSPRTGSYEQYF.

This chain joins TRBV6-4 and TRBJ1-2; D perhaps matches TRBD1 (6 bases). Between the trimmed V and J ends, which lost 5 bases and 7 bases, there was a span of 14 bases. CDR1 MRHNA and CDR2 SNTAGT come from the germline V gene. The CDR3 has 13 residues. The DNA of the CDR3 is TGTGCCAGCAGTCGAGAGGGGGGTGTTGGCTACACCTTC. It is translated as CASSREGGVGYTF.

The rearrangement links TRBV28 to TRBJ2-2; 15 bases are a match to TRBD2. V dropped 6 bases and J dropped 6; count of bases not matched to a gene: 2. Germline V gene data show CDR1 as MDHEN and CDR2 as SYDVKM. The CDR3 has 15 residues. CDR3 sequence reads: CASSRTSGGAGELFF. For the CDR3, the DNA is TGTGCCAGCAGCCGGACTAGCGGGGGGGCCGGGGAGCTGTTTTTT.

The rearrangement joins TRBV5-1 to TRBJ2-1; the D gene could be TRBD1 or TRBD2 (5 bases each). CDR1 is SGHRS and CDR2 is YFSETQ in the germline V gene. V dropped 3 bases and J dropped 6 bases, with 7 bases sitting between them. The length of the CDR3 is 12 residues. CDR3 amino acids: CASSWDVNEQFF. The CDR3 DNA follows: TGCGCCAGCAGCTGGGACGTCAATGAGCAGTTCTTC.